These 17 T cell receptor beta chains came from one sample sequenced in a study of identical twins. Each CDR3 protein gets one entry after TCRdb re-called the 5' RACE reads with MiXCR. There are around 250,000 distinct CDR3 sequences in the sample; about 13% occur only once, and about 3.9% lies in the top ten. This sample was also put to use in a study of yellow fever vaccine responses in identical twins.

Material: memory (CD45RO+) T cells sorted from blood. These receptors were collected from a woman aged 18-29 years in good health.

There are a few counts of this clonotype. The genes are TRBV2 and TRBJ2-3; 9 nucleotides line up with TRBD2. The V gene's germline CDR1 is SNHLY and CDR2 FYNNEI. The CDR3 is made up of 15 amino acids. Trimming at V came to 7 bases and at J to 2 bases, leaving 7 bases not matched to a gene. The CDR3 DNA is TGTGCCAGCATGAGCGGGGGGAGCCCCACAGATACGCAGTATTTT. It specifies CASMSGGSPTDTQYF.

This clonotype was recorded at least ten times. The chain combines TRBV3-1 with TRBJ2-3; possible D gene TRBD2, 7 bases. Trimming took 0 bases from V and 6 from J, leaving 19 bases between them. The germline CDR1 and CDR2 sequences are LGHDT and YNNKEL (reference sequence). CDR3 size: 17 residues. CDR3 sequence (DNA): TGTGCCAGCAGCCAAGAGGGGGGAACAGGGAGGGAGGATACGCAGTATTTT. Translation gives CASSQEGGTGREDTQYF.

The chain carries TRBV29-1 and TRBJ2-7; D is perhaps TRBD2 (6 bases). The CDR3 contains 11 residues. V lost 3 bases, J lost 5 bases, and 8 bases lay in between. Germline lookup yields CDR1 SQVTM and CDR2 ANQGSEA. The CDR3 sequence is CSVEDYNEQYF. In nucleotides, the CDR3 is TGCAGCGTTGAGGACTACAACGAGCAGTACTTC.

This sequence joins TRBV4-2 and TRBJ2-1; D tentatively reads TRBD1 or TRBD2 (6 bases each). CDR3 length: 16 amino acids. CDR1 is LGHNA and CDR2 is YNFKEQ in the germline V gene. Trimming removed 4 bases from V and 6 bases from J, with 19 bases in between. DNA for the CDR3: TGTGCCAGCAGCCCGCGGTCGGGGGCAGGGGTCAATGAGCAGTTCTTC. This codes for CASSPRSGAGVNEQFF.

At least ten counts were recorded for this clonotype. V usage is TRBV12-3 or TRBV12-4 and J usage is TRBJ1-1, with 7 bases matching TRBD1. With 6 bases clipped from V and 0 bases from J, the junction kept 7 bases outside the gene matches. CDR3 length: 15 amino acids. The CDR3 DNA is TGTGCCAGCAGCCCGCACACAGGGGTGAACACTGAAGCTTTCTTT. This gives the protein CASSPHTGVNTEAFF.

The CDR3 coding sequence is TGCTCCACTACCCCTGAAGCTTTCTTT. It yields the protein CSTTPEAFF. The chain has TRBV29-1 and TRBJ1-1; unclear D gene. CDR3 length equals 9 residues. Germline CDR1 SQVTM, CDR2 ANQGSEA.

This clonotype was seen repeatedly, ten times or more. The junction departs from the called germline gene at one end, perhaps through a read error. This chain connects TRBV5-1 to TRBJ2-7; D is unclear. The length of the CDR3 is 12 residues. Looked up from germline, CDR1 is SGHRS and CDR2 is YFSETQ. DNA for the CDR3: TGTGCCAGCAGTTTACCGAGCTACGAGCAGTACTTC. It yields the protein CASSLPSYEQYF.

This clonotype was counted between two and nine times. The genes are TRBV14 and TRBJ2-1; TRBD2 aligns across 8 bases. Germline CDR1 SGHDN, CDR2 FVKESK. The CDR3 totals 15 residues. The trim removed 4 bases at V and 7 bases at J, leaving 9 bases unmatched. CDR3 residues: CASSRAGGALNEQFF. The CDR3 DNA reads TGTGCCAGCAGCCGGGCCGGGGGGGCCCTAAATGAGCAGTTCTTC.

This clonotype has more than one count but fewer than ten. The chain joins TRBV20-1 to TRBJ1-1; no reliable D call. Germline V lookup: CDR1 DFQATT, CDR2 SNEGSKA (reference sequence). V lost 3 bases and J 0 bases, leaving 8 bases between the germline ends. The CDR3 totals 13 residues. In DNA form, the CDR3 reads TGCAGTGCTAGTTGGCGCTTGAACACTGAAGCTTTCTTT. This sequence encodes CSASWRLNTEAFF.

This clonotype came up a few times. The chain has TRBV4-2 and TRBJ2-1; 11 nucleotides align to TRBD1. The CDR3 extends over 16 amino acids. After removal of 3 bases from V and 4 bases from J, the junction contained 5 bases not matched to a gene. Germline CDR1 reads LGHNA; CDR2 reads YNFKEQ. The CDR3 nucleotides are TGTGCCAGCAGCCAGAGGGGACAGGGGGGATACAATGAGCAGTTCTTC. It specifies CASSQRGQGGYNEQFF.

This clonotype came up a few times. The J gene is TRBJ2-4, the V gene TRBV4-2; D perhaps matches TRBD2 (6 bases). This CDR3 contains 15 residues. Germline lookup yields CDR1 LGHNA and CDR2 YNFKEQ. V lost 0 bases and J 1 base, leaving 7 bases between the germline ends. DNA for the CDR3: TGTGCCAGCAGCCAAGATCTAGCGGCCAAAAACATTCAGTACTTC. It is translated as CASSQDLAAKNIQYF.

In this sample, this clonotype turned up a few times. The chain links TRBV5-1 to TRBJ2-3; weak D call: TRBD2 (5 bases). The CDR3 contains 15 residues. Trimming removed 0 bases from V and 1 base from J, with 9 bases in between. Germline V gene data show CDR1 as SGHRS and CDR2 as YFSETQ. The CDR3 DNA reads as TGCGCCAGCAGCTTGGGGGGAGAGGGCACAGATACGCAGTATTTT. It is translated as CASSLGGEGTDTQYF.

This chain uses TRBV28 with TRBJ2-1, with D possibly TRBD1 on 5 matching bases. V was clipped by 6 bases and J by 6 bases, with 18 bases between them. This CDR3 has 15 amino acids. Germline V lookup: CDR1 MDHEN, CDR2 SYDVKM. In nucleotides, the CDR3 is TGTGCCAGCAGATTACAGGAGCTGGGTATCAATGAGCAGTTCTTC. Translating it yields CASRLQELGINEQFF.

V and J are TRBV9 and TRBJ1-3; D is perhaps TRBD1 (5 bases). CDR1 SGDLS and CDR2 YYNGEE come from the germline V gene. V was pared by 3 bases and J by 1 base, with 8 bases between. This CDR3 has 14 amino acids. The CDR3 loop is CASSGGTSGNTIYF. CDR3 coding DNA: TGTGCCAGCAGCGGCGGGACTTCTGGAAACACCATATATTTT.

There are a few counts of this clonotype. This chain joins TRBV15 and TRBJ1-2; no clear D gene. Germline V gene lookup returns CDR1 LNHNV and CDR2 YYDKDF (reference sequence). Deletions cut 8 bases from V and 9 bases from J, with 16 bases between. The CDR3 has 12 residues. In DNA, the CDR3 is TGTGCCACCGCGCAGGATGGGAGCCGCTACACCTTC. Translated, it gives CATAQDGSRYTF.

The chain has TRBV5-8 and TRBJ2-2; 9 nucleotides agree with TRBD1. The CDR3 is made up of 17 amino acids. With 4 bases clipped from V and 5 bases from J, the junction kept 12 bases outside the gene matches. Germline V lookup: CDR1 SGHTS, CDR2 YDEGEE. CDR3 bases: TGTGCCAGCAGCCCTTTTAAGAGGACAGGGGTTACCGGGGAGCTGTTTTTT. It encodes CASSPFKRTGVTGELFF.

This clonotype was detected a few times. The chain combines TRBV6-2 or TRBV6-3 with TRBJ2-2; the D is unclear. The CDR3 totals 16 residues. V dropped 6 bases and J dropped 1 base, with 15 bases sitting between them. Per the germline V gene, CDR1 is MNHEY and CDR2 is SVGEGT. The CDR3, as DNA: TGTGCCAGCAGCCCTCTCGGGCAGAAGAACACCGGGGAGCTGTTTTTT. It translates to CASSPLGQKNTGELFF.